This entry lists 15 T cell receptor beta chains sequenced from one sample in a study of blood T cell repertoires in COVID-19. TCRdb's copy holds only in-frame clones and misses some; the assay was immunoSEQ multiplex PCR. The table shows tens of thousands of clones, with around 86% occurring only once. The sequencing input was peripheral blood. Receptors originate from a middle-aged man with acute or convalescent COVID-19.

The chain links TRBV18 to TRBJ1-1; no definite D call. The CDR3 has 15 amino acids. V was cut by 0 bases and J by 1 base, with 9 bases left in between. Germline V CDR1 and CDR2: KGHSH, LQKENI. CDR3 region: CASSPPAGGNTEAFF. Written as DNA, the CDR3 is TGTGCCAGCTCACCACCGGCAGGTGGGAACACTGAAGCTTTCTTT.

The DNA of the CDR3 is TGTGCCAGCAGGGGACTAACCTTGGATGAGCAGTTCTTC. Encoded protein: CASRGLTLDEQFF. This chain uses TRBV6-5 with TRBJ2-1, with 7 bases matching TRBD2. V trimming: 6 bases; J trimming: 8 bases; junction bases outside the gene matches: 7. The CDR3 is 13 residues long. The germline gives CDR1 MNHEY, CDR2 SVGAGI.

The chain carries TRBV5-4 and TRBJ2-1; 9 nucleotides agree with TRBD1. Germline V gives CDR1 SGHNT, CDR2 YYREEE (reference sequence). This CDR3 has 15 amino acids. J gave up 6 bases and V 3 bases, and 7 bases lay outside the gene matches. Here the CDR3 reads CASSSRDRVANEQFF. CDR3 nucleotides: TGTGCCAGCAGCTCCCGGGACAGGGTGGCCAATGAGCAGTTCTTC.

This clone is a singleton in its sample. The V call is TRBV7-2, the J call TRBJ2-1; 7 bases line up with TRBD2. Germline CDR1 SGHTA, CDR2 FQGNSA. V lost 4 bases to trimming and J lost 4 bases; unmatched junction nucleotides: 10. The CDR3 totals 16 residues. CDR3 region: CASSSVVLAAYNEQFF. The DNA of the CDR3 is TGTGCCAGCAGCTCTGTAGTTCTAGCGGCTTACAATGAGCAGTTCTTC.

Concerning this clone itself: The junction differs from germline at one of its ends, possibly a read error. This rearrangement joins TRBV30 to TRBJ1-2; TRBD1 is a possible D gene (5 bases). The V gene's germline CDR1 is GTSNPN and CDR2 SVGIG (reference sequence). The CDR3 runs 11 residues. The CDR3 DNA follows: TGTGCCAGGAGGCAGGGCGTTAGCTACACCTTC. The encoded protein is CARRQGVSYTF.

The V call is TRBV10-3, the J call TRBJ2-3; TRBD2 might be the D (6 bases). Germline lookup yields CDR1 ENHRY and CDR2 SYGVKD. This CDR3 comprises 15 residues. V was cut by 5 bases and J by 1 base, with 13 bases left in between. The CDR3 loop reads CAISRGTGGTDTQYF. The DNA for the CDR3 is TGTGCCATCAGTCGGGGGACCGGGGGCACAGATACGCAGTATTTT.

The chain is built from TRBV6-5 and TRBJ2-2; the D gene is possibly TRBD1 (6 bases). The CDR3 spans 15 residues. Trimming stripped 8 bases from V and 0 bases from J, with 13 bases between. CDR1 and CDR2 (germline): MNHEY, SVGAGI. The CDR3 spells CASSTGFANTGELFF. The CDR3 nucleotides read TGTGCCAGCTCGACAGGCTTTGCGAACACCGGGGAGCTGTTTTTT.

The chain uses TRBV15 and TRBJ2-2; no firm D call. Germline V gene sequence: CDR1 LNHNV, CDR2 YYDKDF (reference sequence). The CDR3 spans 16 residues. V was shortened by 1 base and J by 1 base, with 10 bases between the two germline ends. The CDR3 bases are TGTGCCACCAGCAGAGGGTTGCGAGAGAACACCGGGGAGCTGTTTTTT. It codes for CATSRGLRENTGELFF.

The V call is TRBV9, the J call TRBJ1-1, with TRBD1 matching over 8 bases. There are 13 residues in the CDR3. Trimming removed 4 bases from V and 4 bases from J; junction bases left unmatched: 3. Germline CDR1 SGDLS, CDR2 YYNGEE. CDR3 bases: TGTGCCAGCAGCCCGACAGGGGTCACTGAAGCTTTCTTT. Its translation: CASSPTGVTEAFF.

Only one count was recorded for this clone. J is TRBJ2-1 and V is TRBV2; D is possibly TRBD1 (7 bases). In germline, CDR1 is SNHLY, CDR2 FYNNEI. V dropped 7 bases and J dropped 0 bases, with 13 bases sitting between them. CDR3 length: 15 residues. The CDR3 loop reads CASTRGESSYNEQFF. CDR3 nucleotide sequence: TGTGCCAGCACCAGGGGGGAGAGCTCCTACAATGAGCAGTTCTTC.

This chain joins TRBV27 and TRBJ1-2; 7 bases line up with TRBD1. CDR1 is MNHEY, CDR2 SMNVEV, per germline (reference sequence). V was clipped by 3 bases and J by 4 bases; unmatched bases: 8. The CDR3 covers 15 residues. In DNA, the CDR3 is TGTGCCAGCAGTTTCCTTCCCGGGGACAGCTATGGCTACACCTTC. The encoded protein is CASSFLPGDSYGYTF.

V and J are TRBV5-8 and TRBJ1-2; tentative D call: TRBD1 (6 bases). The CDR3 sequence is 15 residues long. V dropped 4 bases and J dropped 4 bases, with 17 bases sitting between them. Germline V lookup: CDR1 SGHTS, CDR2 YDEGEE. In nucleotides, the CDR3 is TGTGCCAGCAGCCGCCAAAGGGGGGGGGTCTATGGCTACACCTTC. It codes for CASSRQRGGVYGYTF.

CDR3 sequence: CASSQGQSYGYTF. The CDR3 DNA reads as TGTGCCAGCAGCCAGGGACAGTCTTATGGCTACACCTTC. V gene TRBV14 combines with J gene TRBJ1-2; TRBD1 aligns across 7 bases. This CDR3 is 13 amino acids long. The trim removed 3 bases at V and 5 bases at J, leaving 3 bases unmatched. The V gene's germline CDR1 is SGHDN and CDR2 FVKESK.

This sequence joins TRBV9 and TRBJ2-1; possible D gene TRBD1, 6 bases. Per germline, CDR1 SGDLS and CDR2 YYNGEE. Trimming shortened V by 4 bases and J by 13 bases, and 15 bases separated the two germline ends. The CDR3 loop spans 12 amino acids. CDR3 loop: CASSLHSTGQFF. Written as DNA, the CDR3 is TGTGCCAGCAGCCTTCACTCGACAGGACAGTTCTTC.

The V and J genes are TRBV6-5 and TRBJ1-1; D ambiguous. The CDR3 is 11 amino acids. Trimming stripped 4 bases from V and 10 bases from J, with 10 bases between. Germline CDR1 MNHEY, CDR2 SVGAGI. Here the CDR3 DNA reads TGTGCCAGCAGTTCAAAGGAGTCAGCTTTCTTT. This gives the protein CASSSKESAFF.